The 28 T cell receptor beta chains listed next were all sequenced from one sample in a study of beta chain features in type 1 diabetes. Regarding the study as a whole: In every one of the four CD4+ subsets, TCRB CDR3s were moderately but significantly shorter in Type 1 diabetes patients.

Their recognized antigens are unknown. Sequencing targeted expressed TCRB transcripts, as all isolated RNA had been reverse transcribed. Only in-frame clones appear in the TCRdb table, and some are missing; sequencing was by immunoSEQ multiplex PCR. The profile shows approximately 260,000 clones, roughly 22% of them singletons. The sequenced material came from naive CD4+ T cells from blood. Receptor source: a woman in her thirties or forties with type 1 diabetes.

The chain recombines TRBV30 with TRBJ2-3; 10 bases align to TRBD2. This CDR3 is 14 amino acids long. From germline, CDR1 is GTSNPN and CDR2 SVGIG (reference sequence). The V and J ends lost 3 bases and 6 bases, in that order; junction bases with no gene match: 6. The CDR3 DNA is TGTGCCTGGAGCGCTAGCGGGAGAGGGGATACGCAGTATTTT. Translated, it gives CAWSASGRGDTQYF.

The chain links TRBV5-1 to TRBJ2-7; TRBD2 matches at 8 bases. CDR3 length: 14 residues. With V trimmed by 4 bases and J by 5 bases, 8 bases remained unmatched. Per germline, CDR1 SGHRS and CDR2 YFSETQ. The CDR3 sequence is CASSTGLGVDEQYF. The DNA of the CDR3 is TGCGCCAGCAGCACGGGACTAGGGGTAGACGAGCAGTACTTC. Drawing the rest from reference TRBV5-1 and TRBJ2-7, the complete variable domain is KAGVTQTPRYLIKTRGQQVTLSCSPISGHRSVSWYQQTPGQGLQFLFEYFSETQRNKGNFPGRFSGRQFSNSRSEMNVSTLELGDSALYLCASSTGLGVDEQYFGPGTRLTVT.

This chain uses TRBV5-4 with TRBJ2-5; 7 bases map to TRBD1. Per germline, CDR1 SGHNT and CDR2 YYREEE (reference sequence). V lost 5 bases, J lost 7 bases, and 8 bases stayed unmatched. This CDR3 is 13 amino acids long. The CDR3: CASSRQGDGTQYF. The CDR3 region has the DNA TGTGCCAGCAGTCGACAGGGAGACGGGACCCAGTACTTC.

The chain has TRBV7-3 and TRBJ2-6; 13 positions agree with TRBD2. CDR3 length equals 20 residues. V trimming: 4 bases; J trimming: 0 bases; junction bases outside the gene matches: 9. The germline CDR1 and CDR2 sequences are SGHTA and FQGTGA. In DNA, the CDR3 is TGTGCCAGCAGCTCAAGACTAGCGGGAGGCCTCGGCTCTGGGGCCAACGTCCTGACTTTC. It yields the protein CASSSRLAGGLGSGANVLTF.

This clone appeared a few times. The chain carries TRBV5-1 and TRBJ1-5, with D perhaps matching TRBD1 (6 bases). Trimming removed 1 base from V and 3 bases from J, with 11 bases in between. CDR3 size: 15 residues. Germline CDR1 is SGHRS and CDR2 is YFSETQ. The CDR3 DNA reads TGCGCCAGCAGCTTGCAGCCAGGGGACAATCAGCCCCAGCATTTT. The encoded protein is CASSLQPGDNQPQHF.

In this sample, this clone turned up a few times. This chain connects TRBV28 to TRBJ2-5; 12 nucleotides align to TRBD2. CDR1 and CDR2 (germline): MDHEN, SYDVKM. With 5 bases clipped from V and 5 bases from J, the junction kept 9 bases outside the gene matches. This CDR3 has 16 amino acids. The CDR3 bases are TGTGCCAGCAGTCTCAGACTAGCGGGAGTCGGGGAGACCCAGTACTTC. Translating gives CASSLRLAGVGETQYF. Full variable domain (remainder filled in from reference TRBV28 and TRBJ2-5): DVKVTQSSRYLVKRTGEKVFLECVQDMDHENMFWYRQDPGLGLRLIYFSYDVKMKEKGDIPEGYSVSREKKERFSLILESASTNQTSMYLCASSLRLAGVGETQYFGPGTRLLVL.

The chain couples TRBV5-4 to TRBJ1-6; D uncertain. Trimming removed 3 bases from V and 0 bases from J, with 13 bases in between. Germline CDR1 reads SGHNT; CDR2 reads YYREEE (reference sequence). CDR3 length: 17 residues. The CDR3 region has the DNA TGTGCCAGCAGCTCCCAGGCCGGGAGCTCCTATAATTCACCCCTCCACTTT. Amino acid sequence: CASSSQAGSSYNSPLHF.

V and J are TRBV28 and TRBJ1-2, with 8 bases identical to TRBD1. The length of the CDR3 is 14 residues. With V trimmed by 5 bases and J by 6 bases, 8 bases remained unmatched. Germline CDR1 is MDHEN and CDR2 is SYDVKM. DNA of the CDR3: TGTGCCAGCAGTCCACTGGACAGGGCTGATGGCTACACCTTC. The encoded protein is CASSPLDRADGYTF.

Only a few counts were recorded for this clone. The rearrangement uses TRBV6-1 and TRBJ1-3, with D maybe TRBD1 (6 bases). The CDR3 is 15 amino acids. The germline CDR1 and CDR2 sequences are MNHNS and SASEGT. Trimming took 7 bases from V and 0 from J, leaving 13 bases between them. CDR3 in DNA: TGTGCCAGCAAGGACAGCTACTTCTCTGGAAACACCATATATTTT. This encodes CASKDSYFSGNTIYF.

Only a few counts were recorded for this clone. This chain links TRBV4-2 with TRBJ2-7; TRBD2 might be the D (5 bases). The CDR3 is 15 amino acids. Germline loops: CDR1 LGHNA, CDR2 YNFKEQ. V was cut by 1 base and J by 4 bases, with 14 bases left in between. The CDR3 bases are TGTGCCAGCAGCCAAGCTCCCCTACTAGAATACGAGCAGTACTTC. Residues: CASSQAPLLEYEQYF.

The genes are TRBV28 and TRBJ1-6, with TRBD1 matching 7 bases. The CDR3 extends over 14 amino acids. The germline V gene encodes CDR1 MDHEN and CDR2 SYDVKM. With V trimmed by 3 bases and J by 10 bases, 6 bases remained unmatched. This chain's CDR3 is CASSFQGERSPLHF. DNA of the CDR3: TGTGCCAGCAGTTTCCAGGGGGAACGGTCACCCCTCCACTTT.

V is TRBV7-2 and J is TRBJ2-1; TRBD2 matches at 15 bases. The length of the CDR3 is 15 residues. Trimming took 6 bases from V and 9 from J; bases not matched to a gene: 6. The germline V gene has CDR1 SGHTA and CDR2 FQGNSA. This CDR3 is CASSFGLAGGLEQFF. The CDR3 nucleotides are TGTGCCAGCAGTTTCGGACTAGCGGGGGGGCTTGAGCAGTTCTTC.

This clone turned up a few times. The chain recombines TRBV7-3 with TRBJ1-6, with TRBD1 identical over 8 bases. Trimming removed 0 bases from V and 10 bases from J; junction bases left unmatched: 8. Germline V gene data show CDR1 as SGHTA and CDR2 as FQGTGA. This CDR3 comprises 16 residues. The CDR3 loop is CASSLTDPGGGSPLHF. The DNA for the CDR3 is TGTGCCAGCAGCTTAACGGATCCAGGGGGCGGGTCACCCCTCCACTTT.

The table lists this clone with a few counts. The rearrangement uses TRBV28 and TRBJ1-1; 9 bases fit TRBD1. Trimming at V came to 6 bases and at J to 1 base, leaving 6 bases not matched to a gene. The CDR3 extends over 15 amino acids. Germline V gives CDR1 MDHEN, CDR2 SYDVKM. The CDR3 sequence is CASRQGAGRNTEAFF. Written as DNA, the CDR3 is TGTGCCAGCAGACAGGGGGCAGGAAGGAACACTGAAGCTTTCTTT.

V is TRBV11-1 and J is TRBJ2-1; 7 bases match TRBD1. Germline loops: CDR1 SGHAT, CDR2 FQDESV (reference sequence). V shed 5 bases, J shed 0 bases, and the junction held 7 bases outside the gene matches. CDR3 length equals 16 residues. The CDR3 DNA sequence: TGTGCCAGCAGCCCGACAGGGATGAGCTCCTACAATGAGCAGTTCTTC. Translating gives CASSPTGMSSYNEQFF.

Only a few counts were recorded for this clone. This sequence joins TRBV2 and TRBJ2-1, with 9 bases aligning to TRBD2. V lost 2 bases and J lost 0; bases outside the gene matches: 5. Germline loops: CDR1 SNHLY, CDR2 FYNNEI. The CDR3 is 17 residues long. The CDR3 DNA reads TGTGCCAGCAGTGAAATTAGCGGGGGCCTCTCCTACAATGAGCAGTTCTTC. Its translation is CASSEISGGLSYNEQFF.

This clone appeared a single time. The chain links TRBV28 to TRBJ1-2, with 7 bases matching TRBD1. Germline V gene lookup returns CDR1 MDHEN and CDR2 SYDVKM. CDR3 length: 15 residues. The V gene end was trimmed by 5 bases and the J gene end by 5 bases; junction bases not matched to a gene: 11. CDR3 loop: CASSPRDRLSYGYTF. DNA of the CDR3: TGTGCCAGCAGTCCGCGGGACAGATTATCATATGGCTACACCTTC.

This clone turned up a few times. Here the CDR3 DNA reads TGTGCCAGCAGCTTACTAGCGGGGGGGCCCGGGAAGACCCAGTACTTC. It specifies CASSLLAGGPGKTQYF. V and J are TRBV7-2 and TRBJ2-5, with 12 bases matching TRBD2. The J segment lost 6 bases and the V segment lost 2 bases, leaving 7 bases of the junction unmatched. The length of the CDR3 is 16 residues. Germline CDR1 and CDR2: SGHTA and FQGNSA.

The chain is built from TRBV7-6 and TRBJ1-5; tentatively, D is TRBD1 (6 bases). Germline-derived CDR1 and CDR2 are SGHVS and FNYEAQ. CDR3 size: 15 residues. The ends were cut back, 8 bases at V and 3 bases at J, with 17 bases in the middle. CDR3: CASSRGAGLNQPQHF. The CDR3 DNA reads as TGTGCCAGCTCCCGGGGGGCAGGGCTCAATCAGCCCCAGCATTTT.

CDR3 loop: CASSQGFNSPLHF. For the CDR3, the DNA is TGTGCCAGCAGCCAGGGTTTCAATTCACCCCTCCACTTT. The chain employs TRBV6-6 and TRBJ1-6, with D perhaps matching TRBD1 (5 bases). This CDR3 is 13 amino acids long. The germline V and J ends were trimmed by 6 bases and 7 bases, with 10 bases remaining between them. The germline V gene encodes CDR1 MNHNY and CDR2 SVGAGI (reference sequence).

The rearrangement links TRBV19 to TRBJ2-3; 11 bases are shared with TRBD2. Germline V CDR1 and CDR2: LNHDA, SQIVND (reference sequence). The J segment lost 1 base and the V segment lost 6 bases, leaving 0 bases of the junction unmatched. This CDR3 has 14 residues. The CDR3 DNA follows: TGTGCCAGTAGGACTAGCGGGGGCACAGATACGCAGTATTTT. Translating gives CASRTSGGTDTQYF.

The V and J genes are TRBV7-9 and TRBJ2-3; possibly TRBD1 for D (5 bases). The CDR3 covers 14 residues. Germline assignment: CDR1 SEHNR and CDR2 FQNEAQ (reference sequence). The V end was cut by 5 bases, the J end by 5 bases, with 14 bases between. The CDR3 here is CASSHGAGKDTQYF. The CDR3 bases are TGTGCCAGCAGCCATGGGGCAGGGAAAGATACGCAGTATTTT.

This clone has more than one count but fewer than ten. The chain joins TRBV4-1 to TRBJ1-4, with no clear D. From germline, CDR1 is MGHRA and CDR2 YSYEKL. V was trimmed by 4 bases and J by 8 bases, leaving 14 bases between them. The CDR3 has 14 residues. In DNA form, the CDR3 reads TGCGCCAGCAGCCCCCGGTGGGCAGAGGAAAAACTGTTTTTT. Translating it yields CASSPRWAEEKLFF.

This clone was picked up a small number of times. The chain recombines TRBV15 with TRBJ2-7, with D perhaps matching TRBD2 (6 bases). The length of the CDR3 is 17 residues. V was cut by 0 bases and J by 6 bases, with 21 bases left in between. Germline V gene sequence: CDR1 LNHNV, CDR2 YYDKDF (reference sequence). In DNA, the CDR3 is TGTGCCACCAGCAGAGATAGTTGGGGGGTCGGTATCTTCGAGCAGTACTTC. Translating gives CATSRDSWGVGIFEQYF.

The V call is TRBV7-9, the J call TRBJ2-3, with 12 bases aligning to TRBD2. Germline V gene sequence: CDR1 SEHNR, CDR2 FQNEAQ (reference sequence). The CDR3 has 18 amino acids. J lost 5 bases, V lost 5 bases, and 14 bases had no gene match. CDR3 region: CASSPFSSSGGAGDTQYF. In DNA, the CDR3 is TGTGCCAGCAGCCCCTTCTCCTCTAGCGGGGGGGCGGGAGATACGCAGTATTTT. Variable domain in full (rest from reference TRBV7-9 and TRBJ2-3): DTGVSQNPRHKITKRGQNVTFRCDPISEHNRLYWYRQTLGQGPEFLTYFQNEAQLEKSRLLSDRFSAERPKGSFSTLEIQRTEQGDSAMYLCASSPFSSSGGAGDTQYFGPGTRLTVL.

This clone was recorded a few times. Other DNA sequences in the same sample also yield this CDR3. This chain uses TRBV13 with TRBJ2-7, with a possible D match to TRBD1 (5 bases). Between the trimmed V and J ends, which lost 1 base and 1 base, there was a span of 5 bases. The CDR3 is 13 residues long. Germline CDR1 and CDR2: PRHDT and FYEKMQ (reference sequence). This CDR3 reads CASSLDRSYEQYF. The CDR3 coding sequence is TGTGCCAGCAGCTTAGACAGGTCCTACGAGCAGTACTTC.

The chain recombines TRBV19 with TRBJ1-5, with TRBD1 identical over 8 bases. Germline CDR1 LNHDA, CDR2 SQIVND (reference sequence). The CDR3 is 16 amino acids. Trimming cost V 3 bases and J 5 bases; bases outside gene matches: 9. CDR3 nucleotide sequence: TGTGCCAGTAGTATGTCGACAGGGGCAATCGATCAGCCCCAGCATTTT. It encodes CASSMSTGAIDQPQHF.

In this sample, this clone turned up a few times. V usage is TRBV28 and J usage is TRBJ2-5; D remains ambiguous. V was cut by 6 bases and J by 0 bases, with 5 bases left in between. Germline-derived CDR1 and CDR2 are MDHEN and SYDVKM. The CDR3 consists of 12 residues. CDR3 region: CASRHNQETQYF. As DNA, the CDR3 is TGTGCCAGCAGACACAACCAAGAGACCCAGTACTTC.